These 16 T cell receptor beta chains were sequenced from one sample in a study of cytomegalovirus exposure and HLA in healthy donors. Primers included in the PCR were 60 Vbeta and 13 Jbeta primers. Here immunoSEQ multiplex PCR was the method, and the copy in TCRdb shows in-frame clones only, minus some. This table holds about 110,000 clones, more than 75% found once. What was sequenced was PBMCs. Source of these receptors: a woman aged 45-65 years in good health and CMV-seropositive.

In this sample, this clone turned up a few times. This CDR3 is CASSFGGEAFF. Written as DNA, the CDR3 is TGTGCCAGCAGTTTCGGGGGGGAGGCTTTCTTT. The chain uses TRBV27 and TRBJ1-1; D is possibly TRBD1 (5 bases). The CDR3 is 11 residues long. V dropped 3 bases and J dropped 11 bases, with 10 bases sitting between them. Germline V lookup: CDR1 MNHEY, CDR2 SMNVEV (reference sequence).

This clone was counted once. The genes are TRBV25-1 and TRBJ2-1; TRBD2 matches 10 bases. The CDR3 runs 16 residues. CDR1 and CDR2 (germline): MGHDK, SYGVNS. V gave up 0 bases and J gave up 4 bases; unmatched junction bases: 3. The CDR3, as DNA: TGTGCCAGCAGTGAATATATGACTAGCGGGTACAATGAGCAGTTCTTC. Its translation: CASSEYMTSGYNEQFF. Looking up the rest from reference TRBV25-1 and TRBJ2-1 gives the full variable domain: EADIYQTPRYLVIGTGKKITLECSQTMGHDKMYWYQQDPGMELHLIHYSYGVNSTEKGDLSSESTVSRIRTEHFPLTLESARPSHTSQYLCASSEYMTSGYNEQFFGPGTRLTVL.

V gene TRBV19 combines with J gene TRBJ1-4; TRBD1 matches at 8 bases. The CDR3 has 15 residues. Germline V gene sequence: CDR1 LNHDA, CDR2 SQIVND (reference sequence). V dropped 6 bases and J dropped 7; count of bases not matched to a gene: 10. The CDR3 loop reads CASRGPGGGVEKLFF. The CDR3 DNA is TGTGCCAGTAGGGGACCAGGGGGCGGCGTTGAAAAACTGTTTTTT.

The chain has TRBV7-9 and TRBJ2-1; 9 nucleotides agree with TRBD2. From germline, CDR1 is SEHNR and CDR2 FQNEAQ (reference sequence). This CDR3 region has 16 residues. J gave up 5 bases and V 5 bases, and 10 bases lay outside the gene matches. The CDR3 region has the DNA TGTGCCAGCAGCGATACCCCTAGCGGGGAAAACAATGAGCAGTTCTTC. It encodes CASSDTPSGENNEQFF.

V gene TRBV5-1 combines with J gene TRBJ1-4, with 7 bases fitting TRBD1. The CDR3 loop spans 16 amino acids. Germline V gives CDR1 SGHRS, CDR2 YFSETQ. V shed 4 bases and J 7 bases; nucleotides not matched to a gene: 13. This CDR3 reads CASSLSPETGIEKLFF. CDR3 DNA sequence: TGCGCCAGCAGCCTGAGTCCAGAGACAGGGATTGAAAAACTGTTTTTT. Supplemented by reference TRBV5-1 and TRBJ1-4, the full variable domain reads KAGVTQTPRYLIKTRGQQVTLSCSPISGHRSVSWYQQTPGQGLQFLFEYFSETQRNKGNFPGRFSGRQFSNSRSEMNVSTLELGDSALYLCASSLSPETGIEKLFFGSGTQLSVL.

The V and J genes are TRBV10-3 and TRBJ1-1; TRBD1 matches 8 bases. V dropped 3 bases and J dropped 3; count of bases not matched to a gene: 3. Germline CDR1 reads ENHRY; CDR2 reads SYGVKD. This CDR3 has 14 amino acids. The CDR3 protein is CAISERTGHTEAFF. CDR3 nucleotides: TGTGCCATCAGTGAAAGGACAGGGCACACTGAAGCTTTCTTT.

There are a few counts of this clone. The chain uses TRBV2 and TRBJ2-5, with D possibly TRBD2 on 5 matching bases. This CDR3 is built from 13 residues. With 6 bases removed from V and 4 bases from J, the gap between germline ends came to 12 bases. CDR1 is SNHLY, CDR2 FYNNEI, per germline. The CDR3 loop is CASRVGRGETQYF. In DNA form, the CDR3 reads TGTGCCAGCAGGGTCGGTCGGGGAGAGACCCAGTACTTC.

In DNA, the CDR3 is TGCGCCAGCAGCCACCCTACAGGGGCTTATGGCTACACCTTC. Translating gives CASSHPTGAYGYTF. The chain carries TRBV5-1 and TRBJ1-2, with TRBD1 matching over 7 bases. CDR3 length: 14 residues. Germline V lookup: CDR1 SGHRS, CDR2 YFSETQ. V was clipped by 4 bases and J by 5 bases; unmatched bases: 8.

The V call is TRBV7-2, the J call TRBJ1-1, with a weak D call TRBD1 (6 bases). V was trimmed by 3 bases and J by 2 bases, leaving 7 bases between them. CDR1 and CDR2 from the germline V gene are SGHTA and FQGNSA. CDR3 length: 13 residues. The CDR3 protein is CASSLDRNTEAFF. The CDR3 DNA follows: TGTGCCAGCAGCTTGGACAGAAACACTGAAGCTTTCTTT. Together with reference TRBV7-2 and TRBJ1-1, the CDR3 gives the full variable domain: GAGVSQSPSNKVTEKGKDVELRCDPISGHTALYWYRQSLGQGLEFLIYFQGNSAPDKSGLPSDRFSAERTGGSVSTLTIQRTQQEDSAVYLCASSLDRNTEAFFGQGTRLTVV.

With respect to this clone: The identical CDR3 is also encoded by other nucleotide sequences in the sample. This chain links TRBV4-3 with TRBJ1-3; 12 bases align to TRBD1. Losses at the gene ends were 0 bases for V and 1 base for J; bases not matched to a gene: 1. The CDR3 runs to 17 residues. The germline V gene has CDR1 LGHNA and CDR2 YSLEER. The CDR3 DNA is TGCGCCAGCAGCCAAGAGGGACAGGGGGCTTCTGGAAACACCATATATTTT. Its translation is CASSQEGQGASGNTIYF.

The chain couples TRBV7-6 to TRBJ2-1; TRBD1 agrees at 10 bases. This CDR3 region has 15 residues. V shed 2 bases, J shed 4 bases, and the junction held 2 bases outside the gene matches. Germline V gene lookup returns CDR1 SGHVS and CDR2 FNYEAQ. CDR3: CASSLWGQGYNEQFF. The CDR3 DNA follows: TGTGCCAGCAGCTTATGGGGACAGGGGTACAATGAGCAGTTCTTC.

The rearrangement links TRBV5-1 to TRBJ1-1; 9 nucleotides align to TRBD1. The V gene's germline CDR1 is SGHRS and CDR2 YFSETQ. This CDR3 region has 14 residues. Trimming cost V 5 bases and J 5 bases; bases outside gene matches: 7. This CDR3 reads CASSRDREGTEAFF. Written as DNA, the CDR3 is TGCGCCAGCAGTAGGGACAGGGAAGGGACTGAAGCTTTCTTT.

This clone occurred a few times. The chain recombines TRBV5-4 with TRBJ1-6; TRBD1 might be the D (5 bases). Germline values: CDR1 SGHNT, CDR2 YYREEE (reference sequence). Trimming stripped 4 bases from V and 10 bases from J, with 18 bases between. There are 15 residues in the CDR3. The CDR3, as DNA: TGTGCCAGCAGCGGTTCCAGGGAGGGAGGATCACCCCTCCACTTT. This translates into CASSGSREGGSPLHF.

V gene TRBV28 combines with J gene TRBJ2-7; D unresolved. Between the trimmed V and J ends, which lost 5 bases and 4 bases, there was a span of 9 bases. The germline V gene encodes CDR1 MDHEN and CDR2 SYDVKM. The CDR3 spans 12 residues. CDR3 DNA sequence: TGTGCCAGCAGTATCGACACGTACGAGCAGTACTTC. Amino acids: CASSIDTYEQYF.

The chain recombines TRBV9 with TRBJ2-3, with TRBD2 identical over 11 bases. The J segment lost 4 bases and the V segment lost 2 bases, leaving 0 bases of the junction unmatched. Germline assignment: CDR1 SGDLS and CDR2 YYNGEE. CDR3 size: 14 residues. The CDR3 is CASSVSGGADTQYF. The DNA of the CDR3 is TGTGCCAGCAGCGTTAGCGGGGGGGCAGATACGCAGTATTTT.

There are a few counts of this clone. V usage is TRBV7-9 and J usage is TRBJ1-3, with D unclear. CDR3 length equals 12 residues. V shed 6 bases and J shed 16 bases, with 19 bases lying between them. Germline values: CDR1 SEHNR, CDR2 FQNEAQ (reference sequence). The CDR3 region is CASSQSDLERYF. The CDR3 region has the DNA TGTGCCAGCAGTCAATCTGACCTAGAGAGGTATTTT.